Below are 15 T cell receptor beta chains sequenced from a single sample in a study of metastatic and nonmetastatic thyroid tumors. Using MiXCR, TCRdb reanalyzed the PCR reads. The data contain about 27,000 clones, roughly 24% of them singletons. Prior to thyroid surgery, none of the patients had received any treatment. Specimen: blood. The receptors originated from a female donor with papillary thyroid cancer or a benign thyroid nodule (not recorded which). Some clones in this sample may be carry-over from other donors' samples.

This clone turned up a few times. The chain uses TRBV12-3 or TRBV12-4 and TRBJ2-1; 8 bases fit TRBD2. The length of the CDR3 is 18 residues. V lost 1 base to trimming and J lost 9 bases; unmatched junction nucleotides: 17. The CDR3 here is CASSLGGATSVRKGEQFF. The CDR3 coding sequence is TGTGCCAGCAGTTTAGGGGGGGCGACTAGCGTGAGAAAGGGTGAGCAGTTCTTC.

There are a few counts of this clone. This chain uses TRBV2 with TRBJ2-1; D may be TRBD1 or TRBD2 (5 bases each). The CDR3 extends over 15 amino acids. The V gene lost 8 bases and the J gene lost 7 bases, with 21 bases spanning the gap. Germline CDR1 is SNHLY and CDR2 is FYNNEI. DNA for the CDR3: TGTGCCAGCTCTCTTGGGGGTGACGGGTGGAATGAGCAGTTCTTC. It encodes CASSLGGDGWNEQFF.

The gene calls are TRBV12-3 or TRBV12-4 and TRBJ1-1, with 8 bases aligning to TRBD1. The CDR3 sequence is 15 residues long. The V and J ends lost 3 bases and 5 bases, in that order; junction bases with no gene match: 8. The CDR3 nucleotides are TGTGCCAGCAGTTTTTTCGGACAGGGAAGGACTGAAGCTTTCTTT. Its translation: CASSFFGQGRTEAFF.

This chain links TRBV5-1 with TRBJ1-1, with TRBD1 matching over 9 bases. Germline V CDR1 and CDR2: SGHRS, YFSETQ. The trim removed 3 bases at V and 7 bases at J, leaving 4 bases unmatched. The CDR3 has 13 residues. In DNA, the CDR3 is TGCGCCAGCAGCTACAGGGGGCGCGATGAAGCTTTCTTT. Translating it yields CASSYRGRDEAFF.

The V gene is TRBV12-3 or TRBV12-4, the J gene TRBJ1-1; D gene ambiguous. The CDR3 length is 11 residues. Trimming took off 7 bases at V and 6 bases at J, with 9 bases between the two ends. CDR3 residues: CASTPGPEAFF. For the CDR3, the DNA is TGTGCCAGCACACCCGGACCTGAAGCTTTCTTT.

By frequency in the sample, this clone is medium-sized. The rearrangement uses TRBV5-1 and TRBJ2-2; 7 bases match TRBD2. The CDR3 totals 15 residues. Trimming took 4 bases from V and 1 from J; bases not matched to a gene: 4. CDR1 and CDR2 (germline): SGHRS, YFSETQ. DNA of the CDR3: TGCGCCAGCAGCGGCGGGACTATGAACACCGGGGAGCTGTTTTTT. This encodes CASSGGTMNTGELFF.

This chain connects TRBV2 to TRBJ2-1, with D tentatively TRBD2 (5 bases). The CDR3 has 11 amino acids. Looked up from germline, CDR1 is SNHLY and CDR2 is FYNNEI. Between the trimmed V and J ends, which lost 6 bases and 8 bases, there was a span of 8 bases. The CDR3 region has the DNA TGTGCCAGCAGCCAAGCGGATGAGCAGTTCTTC. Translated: CASSQADEQFF.

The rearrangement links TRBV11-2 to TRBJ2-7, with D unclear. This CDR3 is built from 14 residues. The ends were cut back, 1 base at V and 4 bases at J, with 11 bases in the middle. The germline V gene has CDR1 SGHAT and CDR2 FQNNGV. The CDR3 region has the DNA TGTGCCAGCAGCTTAGTGTGGCAGACGTACGAGCAGTACTTC. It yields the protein CASSLVWQTYEQYF.

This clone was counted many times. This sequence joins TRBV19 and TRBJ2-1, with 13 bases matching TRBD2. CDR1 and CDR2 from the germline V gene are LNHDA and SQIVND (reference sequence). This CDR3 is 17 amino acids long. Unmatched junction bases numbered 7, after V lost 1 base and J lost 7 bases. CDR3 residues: CASSIVASTSGRNEQFF. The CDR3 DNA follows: TGTGCCAGTAGTATAGTAGCGTCGACTAGCGGGAGGAATGAGCAGTTCTTC. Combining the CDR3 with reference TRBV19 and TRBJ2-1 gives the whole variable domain DGGITQSPKYLFRKEGQNVTLSCEQNLNHDAMYWYRQDPGQGLRLIYYSQIVNDFQKGDIAEGYSVSREKKESFPLTVTSAQKNPTAFYLCASSIVASTSGRNEQFFGPGTRLTVL.

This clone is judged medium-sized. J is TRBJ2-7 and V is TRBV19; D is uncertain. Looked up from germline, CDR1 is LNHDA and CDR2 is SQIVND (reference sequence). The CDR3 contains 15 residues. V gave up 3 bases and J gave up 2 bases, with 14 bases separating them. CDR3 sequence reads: CASSMATVGTYEQYF. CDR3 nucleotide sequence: TGTGCCAGTAGTATGGCTACCGTCGGAACCTACGAGCAGTACTTC.

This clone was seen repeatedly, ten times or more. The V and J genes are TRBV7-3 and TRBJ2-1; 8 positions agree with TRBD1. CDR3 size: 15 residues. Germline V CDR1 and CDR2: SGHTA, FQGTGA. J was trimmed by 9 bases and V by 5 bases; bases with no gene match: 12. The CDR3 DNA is TGTGCCAGCAGCAAACTGGCAGGGGGCCAGAGTGAGCAGTTCTTC. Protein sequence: CASSKLAGGQSEQFF.

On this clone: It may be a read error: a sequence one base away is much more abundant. In nucleotides, the CDR3 is TGTGCCAGCAGCCCCCGCTCGGGGTCCTCCAAAGAGACCCAGTACTTC. It translates to CASSPRSGSSKETQYF. The chain carries TRBV9 and TRBJ2-5; D possibly corresponds to TRBD2 (5 bases). This CDR3 has 16 residues. The germline V gene has CDR1 SGDLS and CDR2 YYNGEE. Trimming removed 4 bases from V and 3 bases from J, with 19 bases in between.

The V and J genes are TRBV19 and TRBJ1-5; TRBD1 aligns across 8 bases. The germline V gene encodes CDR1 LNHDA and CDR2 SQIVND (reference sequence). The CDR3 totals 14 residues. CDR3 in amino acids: CSTSIKQGGQPQHF. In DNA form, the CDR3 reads TGTTCCACTTCAATTAAACAGGGGGGTCAGCCCCAGCATTTT.

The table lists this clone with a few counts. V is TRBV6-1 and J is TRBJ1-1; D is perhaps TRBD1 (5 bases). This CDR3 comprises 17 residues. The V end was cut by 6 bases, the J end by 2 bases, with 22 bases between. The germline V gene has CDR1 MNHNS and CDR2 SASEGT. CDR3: CASRPWGGNKYNTEAFF. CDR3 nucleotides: TGTGCCAGCAGGCCCTGGGGGGGGAACAAATATAACACTGAAGCTTTCTTT.

In DNA form, the CDR3 reads TGCAGTGCTAGAGACGGACGCCTAAGCTCCTACGAGCAGTACTTC. It codes for CSARDGRLSSYEQYF. This rearrangement joins TRBV20-1 to TRBJ2-7; D is ambiguous. Per germline, CDR1 DFQATT and CDR2 SNEGSKA (reference sequence). The V end lost 0 bases, the J end lost 0 bases, and 12 bases lay between the germline ends. The CDR3 covers 15 residues.